This T cell receptor beta chain emerged from a study of CD8+ T cells in alopecia areata. Study-level background: Severity was scored as percentage of affected scalp area in treated patients. Findings and limits, study-wide: In blood and scalp, many expanded lesional clones persisted during tofacitinib. Resident alphabeta T-cell populations of normal skin are likewise subject to sequencing in scalp samples.

The sample's treatment: oral pan-JAK inhibitor, 5-10 mg twice daily. RNA, once extracted, was reverse transcribed into cDNA for use as the sequencing template. Repertoires were generated with immunoSEQ multiplex PCR, while TCRdb's copy carries only in-frame clones and drops some. In the table there are 120,000 or so clones, under 65% of which are singletons. Notes on this clone: The antigen is unknown.

V lost 0 bases and J lost 4; bases outside the gene matches: 3. The CDR3 covers 15 residues. The germline V gene encodes CDR1 LGHNA and CDR2 YSLEER. V usage is TRBV4-3 and J usage is TRBJ1-2; 9 bases line up with TRBD1. This clonotype was obtained from a human donor with alopecia areata. Specimen: CD4+ T cells sorted from blood, collected at week 4, from a patient treated with tofacitinib. The CDR3 loop is CASSQDTGGVYGYTF. The CDR3, as DNA: TGCGCCAGCAGCCAAGATACAGGGGGCGTCTATGGCTACACCTTC.